Presented here are 10 T cell receptor beta chains from one specimen sequenced in a study of metastatic and nonmetastatic thyroid tumors. TCRdb ran MiXCR on the PCR reads. The repertoire holds roughly 16,000 clones, with around 28% as singletons. No treatment had been given to any patient before thyroid surgery. Sequenced material: tumor tissue. These TCRs come from a male donor with papillary thyroid cancer or a benign thyroid nodule (not recorded which). Some clones in this sample may be carry-over from other donors' samples.

The table lists this clone with many counts. The chain combines TRBV6-1 with TRBJ2-2, with 8 bases identical to TRBD2. This CDR3 region has 16 residues. V shed 6 bases, J shed 7 bases, and the junction held 13 bases outside the gene matches. Germline V gene data show CDR1 as MNHNS and CDR2 as SASEGT. The CDR3: CASRGGTGGSVGELFF. CDR3 sequence (DNA): TGTGCCAGCAGGGGGGGGACGGGAGGGTCGGTCGGGGAGCTGTTTTTT.

The chain combines TRBV4-2 with TRBJ2-7; tentative D call: TRBD1 (6 bases). Germline loops: CDR1 LGHNA, CDR2 YNFKEQ. V lost 1 base and J 6 bases, leaving 22 bases between the germline ends. The CDR3 is made up of 17 amino acids. The CDR3 here is CASSQVVGMQQGGEQYF. The CDR3 bases are TGTGCCAGCAGCCAAGTGGTGGGGATGCAACAGGGTGGCGAGCAGTACTTC.

The sample holds a few counts of this clone. This chain connects TRBV27 to TRBJ2-1; no definite D call. The CDR3 is 12 amino acids. The germline CDR1 and CDR2 sequences are MNHEY and SMNVEV (reference sequence). V lost 3 bases and J 9 bases, leaving 9 bases between the germline ends. The CDR3 region has the DNA TGTGCCAGCAGTTTTTTAGGTACTGAGCAGTTCTTC. Its translation is CASSFLGTEQFF.

Points on this clone: The germline gene is not matched at one end of the junction; a read error may be the cause. CDR3 coding DNA: TGTGCTAGCAGCTCGGGGGGAGTCGCCGTGGAGCTGTTTTTT. Amino acids: CASSSGGVAVELFF. The rearrangement joins TRBV7-7 to TRBJ2-2; 7 bases match TRBD2. The V gene's germline CDR1 is SSHAT and CDR2 FNYEAQ (reference sequence). CDR3 size: 14 residues. Complete variable domain (other parts from reference TRBV7-7 and TRBJ2-2): GAGVSQSPRYKVTKRGQDVTLRCDPISSHATLYWYQQALGQGPEFLTYFNYEAQPDKSGLPSDRFSAERPEGSISTLTIQRTEQRDSAMYRCASSSGGVAVELFFGEGSRLTVL.

This clone is termed medium-sized (0.01 to 0.1%). The chain recombines TRBV2 with TRBJ1-6; 10 bases align to TRBD1. After removal of 8 bases from V and 10 bases from J, the junction contained 2 bases not matched to a gene. The CDR3 covers 12 residues. Germline CDR1 and CDR2: SNHLY and FYNNEI. CDR3 amino acids: CASGDRGSPLHF. The CDR3, as DNA: TGTGCCAGCGGGGACAGGGGCTCACCCCTCCACTTT. Together with reference TRBV2 and TRBJ1-6, the CDR3 gives the full variable domain: EPEVTQTPSHQVTQMGQEVILRCVPISNHLYFYWYRQILGQKVEFLVSFYNNEISEKSEIFDDQFSVERPDGSNFTLKIRSTKLEDSAMYFCASGDRGSPLHFGNGTRLTVT.

This clone is judged medium-sized. Written as DNA, the CDR3 is TGTGCCAGCAGCCATAGAGAGGGTCTCCGGTACTTC. Its protein is CASSHREGLRYF. This chain joins TRBV3-1 and TRBJ2-7; tentatively, D is TRBD2 (5 bases). The CDR3 is made up of 12 amino acids. Germline V gene sequence: CDR1 LGHDT, CDR2 YNNKEL (reference sequence). Trimming took off 3 bases at V and 12 bases at J, with 15 bases between the two ends.

This clone showed up many times. The chain couples TRBV27 to TRBJ2-5; perhaps D is TRBD1 or TRBD2 (6 bases each). The CDR3 covers 13 residues. V lost 6 bases to trimming and J lost 13 bases, with 21 bases between them. Looked up from germline, CDR1 is MNHEY and CDR2 is SMNVEV (reference sequence). The chain's CDR3 is CASRPRAGGPGYF. The DNA for the CDR3 is TGTGCCAGCAGACCAAGGGCCGGGGGCCCAGGGTACTTC.

This clone was counted between two and nine times. The chain joins TRBV19 to TRBJ2-5, with a weak D call TRBD1 (5 bases). The V and J ends lost 0 bases and 4 bases respectively, with 9 bases between them. This CDR3 spans 14 amino acids. Germline CDR1 LNHDA, CDR2 SQIVND (reference sequence). In nucleotides, the CDR3 is TGTGCCAGTAGTATAGAAGGGGCCGGAGAGACCCAGTACTTC. This encodes CASSIEGAGETQYF.

Judged by abundance, this clone is medium-sized. V gene TRBV6-5 combines with J gene TRBJ2-1; weak D call: TRBD1 (6 bases). With 2 bases removed from V and 0 bases from J, the gap between germline ends came to 11 bases. Germline V gives CDR1 MNHEY, CDR2 SVGAGI. The CDR3 is 16 amino acids. This CDR3 reads CASSYTRGGSYNEQFF. The CDR3 bases are TGTGCCAGCAGTTACACCCGAGGGGGCTCCTACAATGAGCAGTTCTTC.

This clone has at least ten counts. V and J are TRBV6-2 or TRBV6-3 and TRBJ2-1; D is ambiguous. Germline values: CDR1 MNHEY, CDR2 SVGEGT. The ends were cut back, 5 bases at V and 10 bases at J, with 12 bases in the middle. The CDR3 consists of 12 residues. The CDR3 coding sequence is TGTGCCAGCAGTCCCGAGACTGGGGAGCAGTTCTTC. Its translation is CASSPETGEQFF.